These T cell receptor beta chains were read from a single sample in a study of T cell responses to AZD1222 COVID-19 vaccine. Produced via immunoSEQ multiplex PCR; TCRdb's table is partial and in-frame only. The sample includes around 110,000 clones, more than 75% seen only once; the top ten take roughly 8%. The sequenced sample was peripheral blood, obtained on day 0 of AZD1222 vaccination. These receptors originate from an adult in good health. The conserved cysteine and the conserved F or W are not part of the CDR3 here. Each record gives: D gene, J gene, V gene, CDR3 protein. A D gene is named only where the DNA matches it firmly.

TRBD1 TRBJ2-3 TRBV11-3 ASSPRSGGTDTQY
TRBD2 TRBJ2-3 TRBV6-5 ASRGRGSGGDTQY
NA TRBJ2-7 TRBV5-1 ASSLSHEQY
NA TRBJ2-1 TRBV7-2 ASSQQGKSYNEQF
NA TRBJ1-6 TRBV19 ASGDGQTYNSPLH
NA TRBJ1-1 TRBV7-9 ASSPASRQNEAF
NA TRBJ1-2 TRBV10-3 AISLEAANYGYT
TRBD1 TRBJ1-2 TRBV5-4 ASSHGGSDRGRPYGYT
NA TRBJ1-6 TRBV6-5 ASSYEPRGNSPLH
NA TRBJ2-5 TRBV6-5 ASSYSQGLIETQY
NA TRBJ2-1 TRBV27 ASSSRSSYNEQF
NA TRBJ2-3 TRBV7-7 ASSKFEGSTDTQY
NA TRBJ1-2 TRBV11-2 ASSLDRESGGYT
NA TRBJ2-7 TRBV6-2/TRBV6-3 ASSYPNSAGAMIRGQY
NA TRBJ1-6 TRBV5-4 ASSPDKYNSPLH
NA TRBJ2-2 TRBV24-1 ATSDLVITGELF
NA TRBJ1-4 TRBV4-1 ASSQARGEKLF
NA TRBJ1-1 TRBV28 ASNILGKNTEAF
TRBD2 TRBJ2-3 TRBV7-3 ASSFGLAGSDTQY
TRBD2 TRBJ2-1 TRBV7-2 ASSPTGTSGGSNEQF
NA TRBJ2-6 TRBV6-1 ASSEDSSGANVLT
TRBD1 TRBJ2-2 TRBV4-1 ASSQPRDSKNTGELF
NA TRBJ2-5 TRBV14 ASSQAKGPKETQY
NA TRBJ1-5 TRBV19 ASRPQGGLSNQPQH
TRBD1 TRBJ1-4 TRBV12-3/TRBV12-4 ASRGQDGEKLF
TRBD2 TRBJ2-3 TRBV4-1 ASSPRTSGSTDTQY
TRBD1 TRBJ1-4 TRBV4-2 ASAQGAREKLF
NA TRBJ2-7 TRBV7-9 ASSLGWGSVREQY